The TCR beta chain described here comes from a study of shared clonotypes between healthy human individuals. Profiling relied on immunoSEQ multiplex PCR, and the TCRdb table lists in-frame clones only, not all of them. The table includes 640,000 or so clones, approximately 79% detected once. Note on this clone: Its cognate antigen is unknown.

The study, taken as a whole, reports: Non-shared clonotypes displayed generation probabilities falling below those of clonotypes present in all four donors. Larger estimated richness was generally seen in naive subsets than in memory subsets.

The CDR3 contains 14 residues. Germline CDR1 SNHLY, CDR2 FYNNEI. The ends lost 6 bases at V and 4 bases at J; junction bases unmatched: 5. This receptor was obtained from a woman aged 25 to 39 in good health. The source material was memory CD4+ T cells sorted from blood. The sample's subset: CD45RA-negative fraction. The rearrangement links TRBV2 to TRBJ2-5; TRBD2 agrees at 10 bases. The DNA for the CDR3 is TGTGCCAGCAGACCGGGACTAGCGTCAGAGACCCAGTACTTC. This sequence encodes CASRPGLASETQYF.